The clone carrying this TCR beta chain was detected only once. Its cognate antigen is unknown. CDR3 size: 14 residues. The germline gives CDR1 SGHRS, CDR2 YFSETQ. V lost 2 bases to trimming and J lost 10 bases; unmatched junction nucleotides: 8. The PCR made use of 60 Vbeta and 13 Jbeta primers. Assay: immunoSEQ multiplex PCR; the TCRdb copy retains only in-frame clones and omits some. In the table there are some 150,000 clones, roughly four fifths of which are singletons. The data derive from a study of cytomegalovirus exposure and HLA in healthy donors. General study findings and limits: In a later analysis, most CMV-associated TCR beta chains appeared HLA-restricted.

The rearrangement uses TRBV5-1 and TRBJ2-1; 8 nucleotides match TRBD2. The sequencing input was PBMCs. The source of this sequence is a man aged 18 to 29 in good health and CMV-seropositive. CDR3 sequence (DNA): TGCGCCAGCAGCTTCCCGGGAGGGCCACAAGAGCAGTTCTTC. This encodes CASSFPGGPQEQFF.